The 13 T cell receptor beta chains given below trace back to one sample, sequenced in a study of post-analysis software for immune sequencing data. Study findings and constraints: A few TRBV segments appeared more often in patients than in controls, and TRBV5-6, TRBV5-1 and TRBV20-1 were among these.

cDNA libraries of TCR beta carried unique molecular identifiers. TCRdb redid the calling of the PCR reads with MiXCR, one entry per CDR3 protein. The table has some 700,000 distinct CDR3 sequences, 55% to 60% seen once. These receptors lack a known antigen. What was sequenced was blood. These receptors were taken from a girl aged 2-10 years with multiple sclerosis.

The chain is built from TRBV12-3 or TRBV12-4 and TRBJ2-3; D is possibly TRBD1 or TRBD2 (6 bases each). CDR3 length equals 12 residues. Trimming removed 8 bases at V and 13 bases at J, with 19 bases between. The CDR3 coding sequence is TGTGCCAGCTCTGCTCGGGGGCAGAAGGAGTATTTT. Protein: CASSARGQKEYF.

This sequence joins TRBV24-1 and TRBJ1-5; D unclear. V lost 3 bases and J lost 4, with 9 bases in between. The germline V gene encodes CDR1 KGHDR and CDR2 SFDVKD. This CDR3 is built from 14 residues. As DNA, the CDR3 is TGTGCCACCAGTGATCCCTCGTCAAATCAGCCCCAGCATTTT. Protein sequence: CATSDPSSNQPQHF.

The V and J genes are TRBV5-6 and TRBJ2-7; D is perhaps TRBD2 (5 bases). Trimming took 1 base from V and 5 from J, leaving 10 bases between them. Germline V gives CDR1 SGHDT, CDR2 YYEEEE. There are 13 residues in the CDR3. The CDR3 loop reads CASSLPTRDEQYF. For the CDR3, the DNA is TGTGCCAGCAGCTTGCCCACTAGAGACGAGCAGTACTTC.

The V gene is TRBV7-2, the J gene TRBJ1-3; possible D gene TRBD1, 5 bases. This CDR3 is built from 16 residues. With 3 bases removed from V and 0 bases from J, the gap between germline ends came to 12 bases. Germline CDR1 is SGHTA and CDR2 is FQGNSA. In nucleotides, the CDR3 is TGTGCCAGCAGCTTGTCGGGGGGAAACTCTGGAAACACCATATATTTT. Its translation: CASSLSGGNSGNTIYF.

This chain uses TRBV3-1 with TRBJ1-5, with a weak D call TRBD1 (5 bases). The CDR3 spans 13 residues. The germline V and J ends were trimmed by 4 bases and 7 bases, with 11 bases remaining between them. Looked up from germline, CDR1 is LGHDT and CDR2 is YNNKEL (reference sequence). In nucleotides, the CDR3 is TGTGCCAGCAGCCGACTGCGGGACCAGCCCCAGCATTTT. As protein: CASSRLRDQPQHF.

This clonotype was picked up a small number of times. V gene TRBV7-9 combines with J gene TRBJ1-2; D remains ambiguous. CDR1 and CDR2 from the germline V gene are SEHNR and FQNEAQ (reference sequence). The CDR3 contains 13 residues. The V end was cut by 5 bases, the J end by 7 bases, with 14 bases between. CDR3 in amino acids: CASSRTDVGGYTF. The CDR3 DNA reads TGTGCCAGCAGCCGCACAGACGTTGGTGGCTACACCTTC.

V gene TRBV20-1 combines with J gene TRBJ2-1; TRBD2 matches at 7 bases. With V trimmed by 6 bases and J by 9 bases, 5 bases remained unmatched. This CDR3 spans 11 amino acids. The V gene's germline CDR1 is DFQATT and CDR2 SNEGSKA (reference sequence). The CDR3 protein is CSAPTSVEQFF. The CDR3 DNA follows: TGCAGTGCGCCAACTAGCGTTGAGCAGTTCTTC.

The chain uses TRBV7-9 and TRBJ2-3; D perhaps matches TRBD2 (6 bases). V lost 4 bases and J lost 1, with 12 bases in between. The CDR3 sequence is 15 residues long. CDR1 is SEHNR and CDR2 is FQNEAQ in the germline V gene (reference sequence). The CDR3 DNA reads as TGTGCCAGCAGCTCCCATTCTAGCGGCACAGATACGCAGTATTTT. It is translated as CASSSHSSGTDTQYF.

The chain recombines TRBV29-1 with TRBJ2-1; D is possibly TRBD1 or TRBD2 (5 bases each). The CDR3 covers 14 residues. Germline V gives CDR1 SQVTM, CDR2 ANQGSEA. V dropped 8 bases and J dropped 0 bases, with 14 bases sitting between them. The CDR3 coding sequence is TGCAGCACGGGACGGACGAGCTCCTACAATGAGCAGTTCTTC. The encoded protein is CSTGRTSSYNEQFF.

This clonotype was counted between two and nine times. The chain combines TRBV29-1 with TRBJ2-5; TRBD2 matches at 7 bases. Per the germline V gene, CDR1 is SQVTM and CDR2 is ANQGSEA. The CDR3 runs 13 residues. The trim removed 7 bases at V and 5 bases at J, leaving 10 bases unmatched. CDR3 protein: CSARAGSGETQYF. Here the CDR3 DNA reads TGCAGCGCCCGAGCGGGGTCAGGGGAGACCCAGTACTTC. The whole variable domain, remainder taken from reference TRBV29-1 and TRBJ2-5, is SAVISQKPSRDICQRGTSLTIQCQVDSQVTMMFWYRQQPGQSLTLIATANQGSEATYESGFVIDKFPISRPNLTFSTLTVSNMSPEDSSIYLCSARAGSGETQYFGPGTRLLVL.

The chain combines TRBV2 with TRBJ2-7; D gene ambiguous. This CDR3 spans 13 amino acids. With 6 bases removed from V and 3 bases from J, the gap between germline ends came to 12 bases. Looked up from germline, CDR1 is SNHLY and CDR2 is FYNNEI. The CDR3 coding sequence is TGTGCCAGCAGAACTGCCCCCATCTACGAGCAGTACTTC. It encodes CASRTAPIYEQYF. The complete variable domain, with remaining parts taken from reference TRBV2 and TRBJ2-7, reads EPEVTQTPSHQVTQMGQEVILRCVPISNHLYFYWYRQILGQKVEFLVSFYNNEISEKSEIFDDQFSVERPDGSNFTLKIRSTKLEDSAMYFCASRTAPIYEQYFGPGTRLTVT.

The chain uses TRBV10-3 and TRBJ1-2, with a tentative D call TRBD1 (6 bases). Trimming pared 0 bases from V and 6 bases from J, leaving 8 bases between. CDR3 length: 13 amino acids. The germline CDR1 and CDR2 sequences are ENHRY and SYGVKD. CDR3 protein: CAISESGGDGYTF. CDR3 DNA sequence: TGTGCCATCAGTGAGTCCGGGGGCGATGGCTACACCTTC.

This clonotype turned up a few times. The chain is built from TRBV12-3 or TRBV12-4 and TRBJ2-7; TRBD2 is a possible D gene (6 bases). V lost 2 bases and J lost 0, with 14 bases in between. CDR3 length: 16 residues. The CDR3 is CASSLSASASSYEQYF. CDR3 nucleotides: TGTGCCAGCAGTTTATCGGCTAGCGCTAGCTCCTACGAGCAGTACTTC.